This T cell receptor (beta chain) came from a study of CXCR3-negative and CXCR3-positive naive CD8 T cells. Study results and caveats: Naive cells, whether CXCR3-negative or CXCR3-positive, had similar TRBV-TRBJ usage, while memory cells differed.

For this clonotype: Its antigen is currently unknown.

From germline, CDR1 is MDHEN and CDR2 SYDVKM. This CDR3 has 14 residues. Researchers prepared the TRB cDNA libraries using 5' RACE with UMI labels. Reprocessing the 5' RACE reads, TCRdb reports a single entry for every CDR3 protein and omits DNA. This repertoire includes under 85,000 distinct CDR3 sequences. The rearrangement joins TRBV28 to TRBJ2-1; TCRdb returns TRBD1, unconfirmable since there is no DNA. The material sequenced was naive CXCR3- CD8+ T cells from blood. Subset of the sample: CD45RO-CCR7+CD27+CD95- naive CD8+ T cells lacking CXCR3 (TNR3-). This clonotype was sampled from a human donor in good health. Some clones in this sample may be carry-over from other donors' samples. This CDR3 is CASSWGISYNEQFF.